This TCR beta chain appears in the sequencing data of a study of regulatory T cells in long-lasting Graves disease (dated by TCRdb to the early 2020s). For the study in its entirety: Newly diagnosed Graves' disease patients had taken antithyroid drugs for less than 3 months. Persistent Graves' disease patients were compared with newly diagnosed Graves' disease patients by peripheral blood TCR sequencing and RNA sequencing. The study took place in China and was registered as a clinical trial. A total of roughly 35 samples were covered by TCR sequencing, comprising approximately 13 persistent and about 20 newly diagnosed Graves' disease patients.

Taken from the germline V gene (reference sequence), the CDR1 and CDR2 loops are SEHNR and FQNEAQ. From its cysteine to its phenylalanine, the CDR3 spans 15 amino acids. The entry retains the CDR3 DNA only, 45 bases that are in frame from base 1. V is cut back by 4 bases and J by 2 bases, with 2 bases in the junction unmatched. The sample holds many counts of this clonotype. What this receptor recognizes is not known. One base away there is no much larger clone; base qualities are not given. The library was obtained by multiplex PCR. Sequencing was carried out with an Illumina HiSeq 4000. To build TCR beta libraries, CDR3 regions were amplified by Arm-PCR using iRepertoire HTBI primers. Before sequencing, the PCR products underwent gel purification. The paper's processing steps were these. Gene usage analysis of CDR3 amino acid clonotypes relied on the approximately 60 TRBV and 13 to 15 TRBJ segments identified across samples. COPE and FqMerger were used to merge filtered high-quality paired reads into contigs. Contigs were aligned with BLAST to IMGT TRBV, TRBD and TRBJ reference genes, and CDR3 was defined per IMGT. Clonotypes above 0.1% frequency were classified as highly expanded clones. Shannon entropy was used to measure repertoire diversity, and the Gini coefficient was used to measure V-J evenness. A clonotype was considered public if more than one individual shared it. The public reads were reanalyzed by TCRdb: fastp trimming at Q25, MiXCR alignment, in-frame beta chains only. Each CDR3 protein appears once, grouped with its most common genes and DNA. For this entry, the V and J calls and clone size follow TCRdb and not the study's own pipeline. The sample yields 550,000 to 600,000 distinct CDR3 sequences; more than 15% were counted once. The top ten hold around 12% of the sample.

The time point label, read with the paper, signifies: newly diagnosed GD, antithyroid drugs for less than 3 months. For both TCR sequencing and RNA sequencing, RNA was extracted from PBMCs using TRIzol. The diagnosis of Graves' disease followed American Thyroid Association guidelines. The patients came from an endocrinology department in Xi'an, China. Each patient gave around 9.2 milliliters of peripheral blood, collected in an EDTA anticoagulant tube. Ficoll Paque Plus density gradient separation was used to isolate PBMCs, and no further T cell sorting was done. An Agilent 2100 Bioanalyzer and agarose gel were used to assess RNA quality, and a NanoDrop 2000 was used to measure RNA concentration. Overall study outcomes, separate from this receptor: Compared with newly diagnosed patients, patients with persistent Graves' disease had lower TCR Shannon entropy and fewer highly expanded clones, which suggests clonal expansion. Patients with persistent disease shared more public clonotypes (approximately 2,500) than newly diagnosed patients did (about 1,000). Only peripheral blood was studied, because thyroid tissue, the primary lesion, was inaccessible. Sequencing and analysis were limited to the TCR beta chain. The authors acknowledged the small sample size as a limitation that may reduce accuracy. TRBV28, TRBJ1-2 and TRBJ2-5 were preferentially used in persistent disease, while TRBV20-1 and TRBJ2-1 were favored in newly diagnosed disease.

These data also featured in a second study, about T cells in Graves' hyperthyroidism and ophthalmopathy. The second study's paper adds: Graves' hyperthyroidism was defined as stable when no progression to ophthalmopathy occurred over 18 months of follow-up. Hyperthyroidism patients were newly diagnosed, had a disease duration of under 2 months, and were aged 18 to 65 years. The study excluded patients with uncontrolled infections, other autoimmune diseases, pregnancy or lactation. Clinical symptoms, serum thyroxine and TRAb, thyroid ultrasound, and orbital computed tomography formed the basis for the diagnoses. The TCR CDR3 was subjected to a first round of RT-PCR using the HTBI primer set and the Qiagen OneStep RT-PCR kit. Blood samples also contained most of the expanded thyroid clonotypes (frequency above 0.001), which suggests that blood repertoires may reflect thyroid immune responses. In cross-validation, a model built on a 13 V-J signature told ophthalmopathy apart from stable hyperthyroidism with about 90% sensitivity and around 84% specificity, and in testing the same model reached 80%/75%. In validation, progression to ophthalmopathy was predicted by the model with nearly 71% sensitivity and 72.22% specificity, a median of roughly 6.4 months before onset. To identify TCR V-J signatures that set the groups apart, the researchers used a discovery cohort of 100 patients, made up of fewer than 50 with Graves' ophthalmopathy and some 56 with stable Graves' hyperthyroidism. Prospective prediction of ophthalmopathy was tested in an independent validation cohort consisting of 18 to 20 hyperthyroidism patients and approximately 16 patients who later progressed to ophthalmopathy. The 100 discovery patients were divided at random into training and test sets in a 7:3 ratio. The study also compared thyroid tissue and blood T-cell repertoires from about 6 Graves' hyperthyroidism patients. After sampling, hyperthyroidism patients received methimazole starting at 30 mg daily, and ophthalmopathy patients received high-dose intravenous methylprednisolone. Libraries were constructed in a second round of multiplex PCR, after which size selection and purification were carried out. Sequencing of the libraries was done on an Illumina HiSeq2000 using paired-end 100 bp reads. Raw data were processed with SOAPnuke, discarding reads with adapters, uncalled bases, mean Phred below 15, or no exact constant-primer or identifier match. COPE v1.2.5 was used to merge high-quality paired reads, and clonotypes were defined as unique nucleotide sequences. MiTCR v1.1 was used to align clonotypes to the IMGT TRBV, TRBD and TRBJ reference segments. Only V-J combinations with frequency above 0.0001, covering 99.2% of repertoires, were analysed. A TCS score was defined as the ratio between F50 (clonal expansion) and ExV (chaos), using BLOSUM62-based TCRdist between CDR3 peptides within each V-J. Welch's t-statistics and random forest reduced around 510 V-J features to under 15, which were used in a naive Bayes classifier (R e1071). Sample size was not statistically predetermined, and blinding of investigators to group allocation was not performed. The paper reports TCR Vbeta CDR3 sequencing of approximately 130 peripheral blood samples: 43 ophthalmopathy, around 80 hyperthyroidism and approximately 17 progressor patients.

This receptor chain uses TRBV7-9 and TRBJ2-1, with TRBD2 matching 10 junction bases. This specimen was peripheral blood mononuclear cells (PBMCs), taken at new diagnosis, from a patient treated with antithyroid drugs. This sequence was found in a man between 18 and 29 years old with Graves disease. Donor details come from another sample of the same person, matched by shared clones. The CDR3 protein is CASSSSGSTYNEQFF. The DNA sequence is given as TGTGCCAGCAGCTCTAGCGGGAGCACCTACAATGAGCAGTTCTTC.